A selection of T cell receptor beta chains follows, all from one sample in a study of beta chain features in type 1 diabetes. Profiled with immunoSEQ multiplex PCR; TCRdb holds only in-frame clones, not every one. The sample lists some 190,000 clones, under 9.5% occurring once. Sequencing used central memory CD4+ T cells from blood. These receptors originate from a man aged 18 to 35 with type 1 diabetes. The CDR3 runs from the conserved cysteine through the conserved F or W. D genes are given only for firm matches. Expanded clones are given a class, and other clones once, few, many or no size at all.

d_call j_call v_call clone_size cdr3_nt cdr3_aa
. TRBJ1-1 TRBV18 . TGTGCCAGCTCACCACGAGGCAGCGAATCTGAAGCTTTCTTT CASSPRGSESEAFF
. TRBJ2-2 TRBV11-3 . TGTGCCAGCAGCTCCCAGTTCTCCGGGGAGCTGTTTTTT CASSSQFSGELFF
. TRBJ2-2 TRBV30 many TGTGCCTGGAGTTCCCTTTCGAACACCGGGGAGCTGTTTTTT CAWSSLSNTGELFF
. TRBJ2-3 TRBV5-1 few TGCGCCAGCAGCCGAATCGGGGAGAATACAGATACGCAGTATTTT CASSRIGENTDTQYF
TRBD1 TRBJ2-7 TRBV29-1 . TGCAGCGTGCCTGGACAGGGGAGCTACGAGCAGTACTTC CSVPGQGSYEQYF
TRBD1 TRBJ2-3 TRBV6-6 . TGTGCCAGCAGGGACAGGGCTCGTTTAACAGATACGCAGTATTTT CASRDRARLTDTQYF
TRBD1 TRBJ2-3 TRBV29-1 few TGCAGCGTTTTCGTTGTTCTGGACAGGGGAGATACGCAGTATTTT CSVFVVLDRGDTQYF
TRBD2 TRBJ2-7 TRBV7-8 . TGTGCCAGCAGCTTGAATGTAGGGCTAGCGGGAGTTCCCTCCTACGAGCAGTACTTC CASSLNVGLAGVPSYEQYF
. TRBJ2-5 TRBV5-6 few TGTGCCAGCAGCCTCGCCCGGGAGACCCAGTACTTC CASSLARETQYF
TRBD1 TRBJ1-6 TRBV6-5 . TGTGCCAGCAGACCCGGACAGGGAAAAAATTCACCCCTCCACTTT CASRPGQGKNSPLHF
TRBD1 TRBJ2-7 TRBV9 . TGTGCCAGCAGTCGACAGGGGAGGTACGAGCAGTACTTC CASSRQGRYEQYF
. TRBJ2-2 TRBV5-1 . TGCGCCAGCGCCGGGTCCAGAGTGAGGACCGGGGAGCTGTTTTTT CASAGSRVRTGELFF
TRBD1 TRBJ1-1 TRBV5-4 many TGTGCCAGCAGCTTGGCGCAGGGGGCAGCCCTTGAAGCTTTCTTT CASSLAQGAALEAFF
TRBD1 TRBJ1-2 TRBV5-1 . TGCGCCAGCAGGGGGACAGGTTCTAACTATGGCTACACCTTC CASRGTGSNYGYTF
. TRBJ1-2 TRBV28 few TGTGCCAGCAGCGTCGCAGGGTCGGTCCCCTACACCTTC CASSVAGSVPYTF
. TRBJ2-7 TRBV28 once TGTGCCAGCAGTTCCCCGAGGGCCATACCTTTCTACGAGCAGTACTTC CASSSPRAIPFYEQYF
TRBD1 TRBJ1-1 TRBV7-9 . TGTGCCAGCAGCTTATTCGGGACAGACACTGAAGCTTTCTTT CASSLFGTDTEAFF
. TRBJ2-6 TRBV19 . TGTGCCAGTAACCTTAACCTAGACTCTGGGGCCAACGTCCTGACTTTC CASNLNLDSGANVLTF
TRBD1 TRBJ1-5 TRBV7-2 . TGTGCCAGCAGCTTGGATACAGGGGGGAGCAATCAGCCCCAGCATTTT CASSLDTGGSNQPQHF
. TRBJ1-5 TRBV30 few TGTGCCTGGAGTCCAGACTACAATCAGCCCCAGCATTTT CAWSPDYNQPQHF
TRBD1 TRBJ2-6 TRBV4-2 few TGTGCCAGCAGCCAAAACAGGGGGCTGGCTGGGGCCAACGTCCTGACTTTC CASSQNRGLAGANVLTF
TRBD1 TRBJ1-6 TRBV7-2 . TGTGCCAGCAGCCCCAGACAGGGCATAGGGAATTCACCCCTCCACTTT CASSPRQGIGNSPLHF
TRBD2 TRBJ2-3 TRBV9 . TGTGCCAGCAGCTCCTCCGGGGGGGGGACCACAGATACGCAGTATTTT CASSSSGGGTTDTQYF
. TRBJ2-5 TRBV5-6 few TGTGCCAGCAGCCTAACAGGGCCCCCGGAGACCCAGTACTTC CASSLTGPPETQYF
TRBD1 TRBJ1-2 TRBV2 few TGTGCCAGCAGTGGACAGGGGGACCTCTATGGCTACACCTTC CASSGQGDLYGYTF
. TRBJ2-7 TRBV19 few TGTGCCAGTAGTATGGGCCGACAGGCAGACTACGAGCAGTACTTC CASSMGRQADYEQYF
TRBD1 TRBJ1-1 TRBV10-3 many TGTGCCATCAGTGAGTCACAGGGGTACACTGAAGCTTTCTTT CAISESQGYTEAFF